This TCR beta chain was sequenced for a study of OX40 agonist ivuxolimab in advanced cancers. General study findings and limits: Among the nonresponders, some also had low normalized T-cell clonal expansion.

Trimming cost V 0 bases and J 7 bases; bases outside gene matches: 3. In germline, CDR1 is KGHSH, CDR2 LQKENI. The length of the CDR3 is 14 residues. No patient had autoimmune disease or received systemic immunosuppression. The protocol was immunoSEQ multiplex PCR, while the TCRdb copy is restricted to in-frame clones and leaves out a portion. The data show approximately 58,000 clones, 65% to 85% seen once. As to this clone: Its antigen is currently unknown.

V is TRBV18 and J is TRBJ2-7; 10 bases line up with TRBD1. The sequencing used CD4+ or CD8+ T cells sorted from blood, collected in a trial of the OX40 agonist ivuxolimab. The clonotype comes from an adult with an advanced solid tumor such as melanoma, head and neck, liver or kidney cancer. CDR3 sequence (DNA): TGTGCCAGCTCACCACCGGGACAGGGGTTTGAGCAGTACTTC. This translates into CASSPPGQGFEQYF.